This is a list of T cell receptor beta chains from one sample in a study of cytomegalovirus exposure and HLA in healthy donors. Sequencing used immunoSEQ multiplex PCR; TCRdb keeps in-frame clones, though not all of them. The sample holds 75,000 to 95,000 clones; around 70% are singletons and the top ten take 2.7%. Sequencing used PBMCs. These receptors were collected from a man aged 45-60 years in good health and CMV-seronegative. The CDR3 runs from the conserved cysteine through the conserved F or W. The D gene is left open where the match is weak. Clone size appears in some rows only: once, few, many, or a class for an expanded clone.

V gene,clone size,D gene,J gene,CDR3 protein,CDR3 DNA
TRBV4-3,-,TRBD1,TRBJ1-2,CASSQDPQGNYGYTF,TGCGCCAGCAGCCAAGACCCACAGGGGAACTATGGCTACACCTTC
TRBV5-1,few,-,TRBJ2-5,CASSLVPGNQETQYF,TGCGCCAGCAGCTTGGTACCAGGTAACCAAGAGACCCAGTACTTC
TRBV14,-,-,TRBJ2-5,CASSQGRRETQYF,TGTGCCAGCAGCCAAGGGAGGAGAGAGACCCAGTACTTC
TRBV2,few,-,TRBJ1-2,CASGGVYYGYTF,TGTGCCAGCGGAGGGGTTTACTATGGCTACACCTTC
TRBV5-4,-,TRBD1,TRBJ1-2,CASREQGLYGYTF,TGTGCCAGCAGGGAACAGGGGTTGTATGGCTACACCTTC
TRBV5-1,once,-,TRBJ1-3,CASSLFGDSGNTIYF,TGCGCCAGCAGCTTGTTCGGGGACTCTGGAAACACCATATATTTT
TRBV4-3,-,TRBD2,TRBJ2-6,CASSRRSGLAGGGANVLTF,TGCGCCAGCAGCCGACGATCGGGCCTAGCGGGAGGTGGGGCCAACGTCCTGACTTTC
TRBV6-5,-,-,TRBJ2-5,CASSYSFAGARETQYF,TGTGCCAGCAGTTACTCCTTCGCGGGGGCGAGGGAGACCCAGTACTTC
TRBV25-1,once,-,TRBJ2-7,CASSPHYEQYF,TGTGCCAGCAGTCCACACTACGAGCAGTACTTC
TRBV4-3,medium-sized,-,TRBJ1-1,CASSQDRNTEAFF,TGCGCCAGCAGCCAAGACAGGAACACTGAAGCTTTCTTT
TRBV5-1,few,-,TRBJ1-4,CASSLGSSGEKLFF,TGCGCCAGCAGCCTGGGGTCCAGCGGTGAAAAACTGTTTTTT
TRBV6-5,-,-,TRBJ1-4,CASSYSPRGPEKLFF,TGTGCCAGCAGTTACTCACCCAGGGGTCCTGAAAAACTGTTTTTT
TRBV27,few,-,TRBJ1-3,CASSLSQAKGNTIYF,TGTGCCAGCAGTTTATCACAGGCGAAGGGAAACACCATATATTTT
TRBV4-3,-,TRBD1,TRBJ1-2,CASSQGTGAGGYGYTF,TGCGCCAGCAGCCAAGGGACAGGGGCTGGTGGTTATGGCTACACCTTC
TRBV7-8,-,-,TRBJ2-5,CASILQGMGETQYF,TGTGCCAGCATACTCCAGGGGATGGGAGAGACCCAGTACTTC
TRBV7-3,-,-,TRBJ1-2,CASSLKPGGGYTF,TGTGCCAGCAGCTTAAAACCTGGAGGTGGCTACACCTTC
TRBV5-1,-,TRBD1,TRBJ1-5,CASSPGPGQPKYSNQPQHF,TGCGCCAGCAGCCCAGGACCGGGACAGCCAAAGTATAGCAATCAGCCCCAGCATTTT
TRBV5-4,-,-,TRBJ1-4,CASSVGAAANEKLFF,TGTGCCAGCAGCGTCGGCGCGGCGGCTAATGAAAAACTGTTTTTT
TRBV5-1,-,TRBD2,TRBJ2-5,CASSLGPSGETQYF,TGCGCCAGCAGCTTGGGGCCTAGCGGAGAGACCCAGTACTTC
TRBV7-8,-,-,TRBJ1-4,CASRLQGEKLFF,TGTGCCAGCAGACTACAGGGTGAAAAACTGTTTTTT
TRBV5-6,-,TRBD1,TRBJ1-6,CASSETGLASPLHF,TGTGCCAGCTCAGAGACAGGGCTAGCTTCACCCCTCCACTTT
TRBV5-4,-,TRBD1,TRBJ1-1,CASSVGQVLTEAFF,TGTGCCAGCAGCGTGGGACAGGTATTAACTGAAGCTTTCTTT